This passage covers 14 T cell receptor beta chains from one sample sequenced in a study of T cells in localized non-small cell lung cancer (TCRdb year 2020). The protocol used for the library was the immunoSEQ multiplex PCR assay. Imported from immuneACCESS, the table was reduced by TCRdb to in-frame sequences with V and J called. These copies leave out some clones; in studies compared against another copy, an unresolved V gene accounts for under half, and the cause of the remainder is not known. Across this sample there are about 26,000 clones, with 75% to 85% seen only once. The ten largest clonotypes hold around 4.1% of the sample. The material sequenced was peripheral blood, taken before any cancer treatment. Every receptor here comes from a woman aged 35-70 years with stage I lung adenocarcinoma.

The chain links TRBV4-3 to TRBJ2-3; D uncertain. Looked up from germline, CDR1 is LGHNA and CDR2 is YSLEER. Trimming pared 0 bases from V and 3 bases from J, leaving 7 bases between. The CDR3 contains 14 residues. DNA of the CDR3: TGCGCCAGCAGCCAAGAATTCAGTACAGATACGCAGTATTTT. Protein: CASSQEFSTDTQYF.

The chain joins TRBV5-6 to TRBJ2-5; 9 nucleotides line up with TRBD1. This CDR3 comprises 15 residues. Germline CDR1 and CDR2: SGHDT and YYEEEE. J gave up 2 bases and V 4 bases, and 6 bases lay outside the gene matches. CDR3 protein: CASSPGQGSQETQYF. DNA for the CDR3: TGTGCCAGCAGCCCCGGACAGGGGAGTCAAGAGACCCAGTACTTC.

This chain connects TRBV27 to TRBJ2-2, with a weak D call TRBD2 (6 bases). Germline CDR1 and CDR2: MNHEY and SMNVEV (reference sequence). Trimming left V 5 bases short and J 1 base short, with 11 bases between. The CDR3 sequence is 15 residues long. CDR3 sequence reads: CASSPEGWNTGELFF. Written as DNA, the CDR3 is TGTGCCAGCAGTCCGGAGGGTTGGAACACCGGGGAGCTGTTTTTT.

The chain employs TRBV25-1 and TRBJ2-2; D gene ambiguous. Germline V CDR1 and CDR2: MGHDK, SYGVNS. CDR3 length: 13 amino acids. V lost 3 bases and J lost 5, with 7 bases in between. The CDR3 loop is CASSEKRTGELFF. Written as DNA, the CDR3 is TGTGCCAGCAGTGAGAAAAGGACCGGGGAGCTGTTTTTT.

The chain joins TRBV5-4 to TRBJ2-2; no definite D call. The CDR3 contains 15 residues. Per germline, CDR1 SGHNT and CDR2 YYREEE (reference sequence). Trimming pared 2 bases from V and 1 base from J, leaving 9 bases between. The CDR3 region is CASSFGPQNTGELFF. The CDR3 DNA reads TGTGCCAGCAGCTTCGGACCCCAGAACACCGGGGAGCTGTTTTTT.

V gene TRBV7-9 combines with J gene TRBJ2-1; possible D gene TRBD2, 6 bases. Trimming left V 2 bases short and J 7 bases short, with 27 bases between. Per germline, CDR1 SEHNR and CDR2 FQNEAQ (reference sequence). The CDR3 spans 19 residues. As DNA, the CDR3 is TGTGCCAGCAGCTTAATCCCGATCCCAAGTTGGGGGGACCCGAATGAGCAGTTCTTC. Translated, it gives CASSLIPIPSWGDPNEQFF.

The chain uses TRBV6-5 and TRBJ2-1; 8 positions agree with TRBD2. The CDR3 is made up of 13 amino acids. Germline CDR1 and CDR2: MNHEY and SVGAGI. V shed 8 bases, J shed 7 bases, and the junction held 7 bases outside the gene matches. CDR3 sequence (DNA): TGTGCCAGCGGTCGGGGGGGGTCAAATGAGCAGTTCTTC. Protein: CASGRGGSNEQFF.

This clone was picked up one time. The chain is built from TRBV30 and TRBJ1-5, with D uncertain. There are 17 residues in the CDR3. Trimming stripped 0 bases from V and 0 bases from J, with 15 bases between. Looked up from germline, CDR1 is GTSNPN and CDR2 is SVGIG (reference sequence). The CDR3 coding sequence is TGTGCCTGGAGTGTAGGTCGCGTCCGGAATAGCAATCAGCCCCAGCATTTT. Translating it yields CAWSVGRVRNSNQPQHF.

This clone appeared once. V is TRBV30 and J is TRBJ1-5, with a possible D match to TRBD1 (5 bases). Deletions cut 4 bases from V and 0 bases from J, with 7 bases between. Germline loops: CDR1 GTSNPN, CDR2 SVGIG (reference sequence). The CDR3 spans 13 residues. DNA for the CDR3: TGTGCCTGGAACAGGTATAGCAATCAGCCCCAGCATTTT. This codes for CAWNRYSNQPQHF.

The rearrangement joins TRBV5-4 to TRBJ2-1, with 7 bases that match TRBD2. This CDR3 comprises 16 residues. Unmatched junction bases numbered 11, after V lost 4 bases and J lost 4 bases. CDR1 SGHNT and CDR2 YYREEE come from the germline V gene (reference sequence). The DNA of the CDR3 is TGTGCCAGCAGCCCCCCCGGGAGGAGGGATTACAATGAGCAGTTCTTC. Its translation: CASSPPGRRDYNEQFF.

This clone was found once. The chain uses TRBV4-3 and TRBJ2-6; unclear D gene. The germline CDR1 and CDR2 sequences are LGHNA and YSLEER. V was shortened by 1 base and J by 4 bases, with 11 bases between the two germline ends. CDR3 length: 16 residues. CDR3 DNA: TGCGCCAGCAGCCAAGCGGCGATGTCCGGGGCCAACGTCCTGACTTTC. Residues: CASSQAAMSGANVLTF.

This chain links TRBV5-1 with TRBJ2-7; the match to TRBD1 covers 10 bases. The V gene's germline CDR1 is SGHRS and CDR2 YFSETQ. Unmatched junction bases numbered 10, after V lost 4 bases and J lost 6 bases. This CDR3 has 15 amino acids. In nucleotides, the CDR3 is TGCGCCAGCAGCGCCCAGGGACAGGGGACACGCGAGCAGTACTTC. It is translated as CASSAQGQGTREQYF.

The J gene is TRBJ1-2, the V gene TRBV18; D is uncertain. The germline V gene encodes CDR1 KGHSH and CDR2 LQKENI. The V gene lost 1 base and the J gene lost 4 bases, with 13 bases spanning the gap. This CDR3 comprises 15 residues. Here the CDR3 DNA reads TGTGCCAGCTCACCACGAGACACCGGTGTCTATGGCTACACCTTC. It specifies CASSPRDTGVYGYTF.

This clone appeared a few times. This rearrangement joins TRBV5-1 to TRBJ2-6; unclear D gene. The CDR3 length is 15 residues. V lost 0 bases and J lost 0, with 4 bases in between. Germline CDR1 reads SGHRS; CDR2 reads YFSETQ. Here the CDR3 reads CASSLGASGANVLTF. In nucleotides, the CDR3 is TGCGCCAGCAGCTTGGGGGCCTCTGGGGCCAACGTCCTGACTTTC.